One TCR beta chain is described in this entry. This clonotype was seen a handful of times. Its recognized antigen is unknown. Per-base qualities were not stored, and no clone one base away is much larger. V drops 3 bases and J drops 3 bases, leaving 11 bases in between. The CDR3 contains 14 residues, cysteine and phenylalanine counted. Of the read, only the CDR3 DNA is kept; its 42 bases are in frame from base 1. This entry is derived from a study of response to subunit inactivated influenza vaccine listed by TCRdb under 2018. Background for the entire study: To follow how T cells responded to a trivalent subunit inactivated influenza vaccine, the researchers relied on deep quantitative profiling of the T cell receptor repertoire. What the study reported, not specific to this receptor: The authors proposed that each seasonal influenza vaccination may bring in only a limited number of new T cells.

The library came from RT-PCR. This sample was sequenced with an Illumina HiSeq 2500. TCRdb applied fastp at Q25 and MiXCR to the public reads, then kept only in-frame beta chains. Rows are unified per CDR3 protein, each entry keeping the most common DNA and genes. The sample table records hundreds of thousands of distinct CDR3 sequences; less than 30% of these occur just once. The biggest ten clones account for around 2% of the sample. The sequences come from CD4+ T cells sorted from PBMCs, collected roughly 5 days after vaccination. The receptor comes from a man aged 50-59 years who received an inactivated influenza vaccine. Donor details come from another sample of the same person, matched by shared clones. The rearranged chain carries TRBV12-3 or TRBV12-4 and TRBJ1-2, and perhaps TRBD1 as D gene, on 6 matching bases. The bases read TGTGCCAGCAGTTTGGGCAGGGGAGACTATGGCTACACCTTC. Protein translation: CASSLGRGDYGYTF.